What follows are 14 T cell receptor beta chains derived from one specimen sequenced in a study of PD-L1 blockade in urothelial cancer. The method was immunoSEQ multiplex PCR; TCRdb's version includes in-frame clones alone and lacks a portion of them. This table has tens of thousands of clones, 70% to 90% appearing once. The source material was PBMCs, sampled around atezolizumab (anti-PD-L1) treatment. Receptor source: a man aged 55 to 69 with urothelial cancer.

The chain employs TRBV7-2 and TRBJ2-4; D is possibly TRBD2 (6 bases). Germline V gene lookup returns CDR1 SGHTA and CDR2 FQGNSA. This CDR3 is built from 14 residues. Between the trimmed V and J ends, which lost 4 bases and 6 bases, there was a span of 13 bases. This CDR3 is CASSSRRGANIQYF. CDR3 in DNA: TGTGCCAGCAGCTCCCGGCGGGGCGCAAACATTCAGTACTTC. The entire variable domain, with the rest obtained from reference TRBV7-2 and TRBJ2-4, is as follows: GAGVSQSPSNKVTEKGKDVELRCDPISGHTALYWYRQSLGQGLEFLIYFQGNSAPDKSGLPSDRFSAERTGGSVSTLTIQRTQQEDSAVYLCASSSRRGANIQYFGAGTRLSVL.

This clone was observed a handful of times. The rearrangement links TRBV12-5 to TRBJ1-2; the D gene is possibly TRBD1 (5 bases). The CDR3 length is 12 residues. With 6 bases removed from V and 3 bases from J, the gap between germline ends came to 8 bases. Germline V gene lookup returns CDR1 LGHNT and CDR2 FRNRAP. In nucleotides, the CDR3 is TGTGCTAGTGGGCAGGGCGACTATGGCTACACCTTC. It translates to CASGQGDYGYTF.

This clone showed up just a few times. The rearrangement joins TRBV4-3 to TRBJ1-6; D is perhaps TRBD1 (6 bases). The CDR3 spans 15 residues. Per germline, CDR1 LGHNA and CDR2 YSLEER. The V and J ends lost 2 bases and 10 bases respectively, with 15 bases between them. This CDR3 is CASSQNRVLRSPLHF. CDR3 DNA: TGCGCCAGCAGCCAAAACAGGGTATTGAGGTCACCCCTCCACTTT.

This sequence joins TRBV9 and TRBJ2-1; 11 bases line up with TRBD2. The CDR3 runs 18 residues. J lost 8 bases, V lost 0 bases, and 13 bases had no gene match. In germline, CDR1 is SGDLS, CDR2 YYNGEE. In nucleotides, the CDR3 is TGTGCCAGCAGCGTAGTTGGGCTAGCGGGGGGTACGAGCGATGAGCAGTTCTTC. Its translation: CASSVVGLAGGTSDEQFF. Combining the CDR3 with reference TRBV9 and TRBJ2-1 gives the whole variable domain DSGVTQTPKHLITATGQRVTLRCSPRSGDLSVYWYQQSLDQGLQFLIQYYNGEERAKGNILERFSAQQFPDLHSELNLSSLELGDSALYFCASSVVGLAGGTSDEQFFGPGTRLTVL.

V is TRBV30 and J is TRBJ1-6, with no clear D. Germline CDR1 reads GTSNPN; CDR2 reads SVGIG (reference sequence). The CDR3 length is 14 residues. The germline V and J ends were trimmed by 5 bases and 10 bases, with 18 bases remaining between them. The CDR3 DNA follows: TGTGCCTGGGGACCAGAGGCGGGTAGATCACCCCTCCACTTT. This gives the protein CAWGPEAGRSPLHF.

The chain couples TRBV28 to TRBJ1-4; the D is unclear. V dropped 5 bases and J dropped 8 bases, with 9 bases sitting between them. The germline CDR1 and CDR2 sequences are MDHEN and SYDVKM. The CDR3 is made up of 12 amino acids. CDR3 in DNA: TGTGCCAGCAGTCTAACGTCGGAAAAACTGTTTTTT. This gives the protein CASSLTSEKLFF.

The rearrangement links TRBV6-5 to TRBJ2-3; D might be TRBD2 (6 bases). CDR1 and CDR2 from the germline V gene are MNHEY and SVGAGI. The CDR3 covers 14 residues. Trimming took 6 bases from V and 3 from J, leaving 13 bases between them. The CDR3 coding sequence is TGTGCCAGCAGCCCCGGAGGGGTGACAGATACGCAGTATTTT. It translates to CASSPGGVTDTQYF.

The rearrangement links TRBV11-2 to TRBJ1-1, with D maybe TRBD1 (5 bases). The V gene lost 5 bases and the J gene lost 2 bases, with 18 bases spanning the gap. The CDR3 sequence is 16 residues long. Germline V gene sequence: CDR1 SGHAT, CDR2 FQNNGV. The CDR3 spells CASSPDRNRRNTEAFF. CDR3 bases: TGTGCCAGCAGCCCAGACAGAAACCGGCGCAACACTGAAGCTTTCTTT.

This chain connects TRBV19 to TRBJ1-2, with D unresolved. CDR3 length: 16 amino acids. V lost 4 bases, J lost 2 bases, and 17 bases lay in between. The germline V gene has CDR1 LNHDA and CDR2 SQIVND (reference sequence). The CDR3 spells CASSRGPSEANYGYTF. The CDR3 DNA follows: TGTGCCAGTAGTAGAGGACCCTCGGAGGCGAACTATGGCTACACCTTC.

This sequence joins TRBV6-4 and TRBJ1-4; TRBD1 matches 7 bases. CDR3 length: 15 amino acids. Trimming at V came to 3 bases and at J to 4 bases, leaving 5 bases not matched to a gene. The germline gives CDR1 MRHNA, CDR2 SNTAGT. In DNA, the CDR3 is TGTGCCAGCAGTGAACAAGGGGGCCTTAATGAAAAACTGTTTTTT. Its translation is CASSEQGGLNEKLFF.

This clone was recorded only once. The genes are TRBV10-3 and TRBJ2-1; TRBD1 matches at 10 bases. The germline CDR1 and CDR2 sequences are ENHRY and SYGVKD. V lost 8 bases and J lost 1; bases outside the gene matches: 5. The CDR3 covers 15 residues. DNA for the CDR3: TGTGCCATCGGGACAGGGGAAGGTTCCTACAATGAGCAGTTCTTC. This sequence encodes CAIGTGEGSYNEQFF.

Regarding this clone: One end of the junction fails to match germline, which may point to a read error. The gene calls are TRBV11-3 and TRBJ2-7; tentatively, D is TRBD1 (5 bases). Germline V gene sequence: CDR1 SGHNT, CDR2 YENEEA. The CDR3 is made up of 14 amino acids. The CDR3 DNA is TGTGCCAGCAGTTTAGGCAGGGCGACCTACGAGCAGTACTTC. Amino acid sequence: CASSLGRATYEQYF.

This clone was seen only a few times. This chain uses TRBV7-9 with TRBJ1-1; the D is unclear. Germline CDR1 SEHNR, CDR2 FQNEAQ (reference sequence). Trimming cost V 4 bases and J 4 bases, with 16 bases left between them. The CDR3 contains 15 residues. The CDR3 here is CASSYGPRRATEAFF. CDR3 DNA: TGTGCCAGCAGCTACGGGCCGAGGCGGGCCACTGAAGCTTTCTTT.

The V gene is TRBV30, the J gene TRBJ1-1, with TRBD1 as a possible D gene (6 bases). This CDR3 contains 14 residues. Germline loops: CDR1 GTSNPN, CDR2 SVGIG (reference sequence). Trimming removed 3 bases at V and 1 base at J, with 12 bases between. The CDR3 loop reads CAWSLGGGNTEAFF. Written as DNA, the CDR3 is TGTGCCTGGAGCTTAGGGGGGGGGAACACTGAAGCTTTCTTT.